One and the same sample provided the 26 T cell receptor beta chains below, sequenced in a study of Graves' ophthalmopathy and Graves' hyperthyroidism. Investigators amplified TCR beta CDR3 regions from RNA transcripts. The workflow started with a first-round RT-PCR run with HTBI primers and then moved on to a second-round multiplex PCR. TCRdb re-analysed the multiplex PCR reads in MiXCR, keeping a single row per CDR3 protein. Seen here are about 170,000 distinct CDR3 sequences, under 40% observed once, and the top ten hold 4.5% to 6%. The sequenced sample was peripheral blood. All receptors come from a woman between 40 and 50 years old with Graves' ophthalmopathy.

In this sample, this clonotype turned up many times. The chain is built from TRBV28 and TRBJ1-2, with D possibly TRBD1 on 5 matching bases. Trimming left V 2 bases short and J 7 bases short, with 14 bases between. Germline values: CDR1 MDHEN, CDR2 SYDVKM. The CDR3 has 14 amino acids. The CDR3 nucleotides are TGTGCCAGCAGTTTACCCTCATCGACAGTTGGCTACACCTTC. It encodes CASSLPSSTVGYTF.

V is TRBV19 and J is TRBJ1-1, with a tentative D call TRBD1 (6 bases). V was pared by 4 bases and J by 0 bases, with 12 bases between. The CDR3 spans 15 residues. CDR1 and CDR2 (germline): LNHDA, SQIVND (reference sequence). CDR3 region: CASSKGDFMNTEAFF. In DNA, the CDR3 is TGTGCCAGTAGTAAGGGGGACTTTATGAACACTGAAGCTTTCTTT. The whole variable domain, remainder taken from reference TRBV19 and TRBJ1-1, is DGGITQSPKYLFRKEGQNVTLSCEQNLNHDAMYWYRQDPGQGLRLIYYSQIVNDFQKGDIAEGYSVSREKKESFPLTVTSAQKNPTAFYLCASSKGDFMNTEAFFGQGTRLTVV.

The DNA of the CDR3 is TGTGCCAGCAGGGGTGGGGGGCGGAACAACGAGCAGTACTTC. Translated: CASRGGGRNNEQYF. This chain links TRBV6-1 with TRBJ2-7; D might be TRBD1 or TRBD2, each matching 6 bases. This CDR3 is 14 amino acids long. In germline, CDR1 is MNHNS, CDR2 SASEGT. V lost 6 bases and J lost 5, with 17 bases in between.

The chain carries TRBV7-2 and TRBJ2-5; D gene uncertain. The CDR3 has 13 amino acids. Germline V gene data show CDR1 as SGHTA and CDR2 as FQGNSA. The germline V and J ends were trimmed by 5 bases and 2 bases, with 9 bases remaining between them. This chain's CDR3 is CASSPLRQETQYF. The CDR3 coding sequence is TGTGCCAGCAGCCCCCTCCGTCAAGAGACCCAGTACTTC.

This clonotype was recorded many times. The rearrangement uses TRBV10-3 and TRBJ2-5, with 9 bases aligning to TRBD1. The J segment lost 5 bases and the V segment lost 3 bases, leaving 7 bases of the junction unmatched. CDR3 length: 15 residues. Per the germline V gene, CDR1 is ENHRY and CDR2 is SYGVKD. CDR3 nucleotides: TGTGCCATCAGTGAAGGGACAGGGAGTTGGGAGACCCAGTACTTC. Its protein product is CAISEGTGSWETQYF.

The chain is built from TRBV28 and TRBJ2-7, with 7 bases fitting TRBD2. Looked up from germline, CDR1 is MDHEN and CDR2 is SYDVKM. The length of the CDR3 is 16 residues. V shed 6 bases, J shed 5 bases, and the junction held 16 bases outside the gene matches. CDR3 region: CASSGDGSGLGDEQYF. CDR3 DNA: TGTGCCAGCAGCGGAGATGGGAGCGGACTAGGGGACGAGCAGTACTTC.

This clonotype was seen many times. The chain links TRBV4-2 to TRBJ1-5, with 10 bases lining up with TRBD1. This CDR3 is built from 15 residues. In germline, CDR1 is LGHNA, CDR2 YNFKEQ. J gave up 7 bases and V 2 bases, and 5 bases lay outside the gene matches. As DNA, the CDR3 is TGTGCCAGCAGCCAACATGACAGGGGGCGGCAGCCCCAGCATTTT. Its translation is CASSQHDRGRQPQHF.

This clonotype was recorded many times. This sequence joins TRBV12-3 or TRBV12-4 and TRBJ2-5, with 8 bases that match TRBD2. The CDR3 is 19 amino acids. V was pared by 1 base and J by 5 bases, with 18 bases of the junction left unmatched. CDR3 nucleotide sequence: TGTGCCAGCAGTTTAGATGCTCTCTTTTCGGGGGGGCCTCGGGAGACCCAGTACTTC. Translating gives CASSLDALFSGGPRETQYF.

This clonotype was observed at least ten times. The chain has TRBV7-2 and TRBJ2-7; maybe TRBD2 (5 bases). Germline V gene sequence: CDR1 SGHTA, CDR2 FQGNSA. The CDR3 has 14 amino acids. Between the trimmed V and J ends, which lost 1 base and 1 base, there was a span of 8 bases. The DNA of the CDR3 is TGTGCCAGCAGCTTAGACGGCGGGTCCTACGAGCAGTACTTC. Amino acid sequence: CASSLDGGSYEQYF.

This clonotype was seen ten or more times. This chain uses TRBV7-3 with TRBJ1-6; tentatively, D is TRBD1 (5 bases). The V gene's germline CDR1 is SGHTA and CDR2 FQGTGA. CDR3 size: 14 residues. V lost 1 base and J 4 bases, leaving 5 bases between the germline ends. The CDR3 loop is CASSLRQYNSPLHF. CDR3 nucleotides: TGTGCCAGCAGCTTAAGACAGTATAATTCACCCCTCCACTTT.

The genes are TRBV7-2 and TRBJ1-6, with D perhaps matching TRBD1 (5 bases). From germline, CDR1 is SGHTA and CDR2 FQGNSA. The CDR3 loop spans 15 amino acids. With 0 bases removed from V and 9 bases from J, the gap between germline ends came to 12 bases. CDR3 residues: CASSLAGDKVSPLHF. For the CDR3, the DNA is TGTGCCAGCAGCTTAGCGGGGGATAAGGTTTCACCCCTCCACTTT.

This clonotype came up many times. The chain carries TRBV19 and TRBJ1-2; TRBD1 is a possible D gene (6 bases). The germline V gene has CDR1 LNHDA and CDR2 SQIVND (reference sequence). CDR3 length equals 16 residues. V gave up 9 bases and J gave up 2 bases, with 22 bases separating them. CDR3 nucleotide sequence: TGTGCCAGCCAAAGGGACACCGGTTTATCGAACTATGGCTACACCTTC. Amino acid sequence: CASQRDTGLSNYGYTF.

This clonotype was recorded only once. The chain combines TRBV19 with TRBJ2-5; maybe TRBD1 (5 bases). The CDR3 length is 18 residues. CDR1 and CDR2 from the germline V gene are LNHDA and SQIVND (reference sequence). The V end lost 4 bases, the J end lost 8 bases, and 29 bases lay between the germline ends. The CDR3 DNA reads TGTGCCAGTAGTACGCCGACCCTTAAACAGGTCGACAAGAGAACCCAGTACTTC. This sequence encodes CASSTPTLKQVDKRTQYF.

This clonotype was observed at least ten times. This sequence joins TRBV25-1 and TRBJ1-6, with 8 bases lining up with TRBD1. The CDR3 consists of 15 residues. Germline CDR1 MGHDK, CDR2 SYGVNS. J lost 10 bases, V lost 0 bases, and 5 bases had no gene match. CDR3 loop: CASSEYGTGPSPLHF. The CDR3 region has the DNA TGTGCCAGCAGTGAATACGGGACAGGACCCTCACCCCTCCACTTT.

Ten or more counts support this clonotype. The V and J genes are TRBV5-1 and TRBJ1-1; the match to TRBD1 covers 9 bases. The CDR3 contains 16 residues. From germline, CDR1 is SGHRS and CDR2 YFSETQ. Trimming at V came to 5 bases and at J to 0 bases, leaving 8 bases not matched to a gene. CDR3 DNA: TGCGCCAGCAGTACGGGGACAGGGAAGTTGAACACTGAAGCTTTCTTT. This encodes CASSTGTGKLNTEAFF.

The chain couples TRBV20-1 to TRBJ1-5, with 12 nucleotides matching TRBD1. The germline gives CDR1 DFQATT, CDR2 SNEGSKA (reference sequence). The CDR3 contains 14 residues. The junction had 6 bases not matched to a gene; V was cut back by 5 bases and J by 7 bases. CDR3 protein: CSAEGQGASQPQHF. In DNA, the CDR3 is TGCAGTGCTGAGGGACAGGGGGCATCACAGCCCCAGCATTTT.

The chain recombines TRBV28 with TRBJ1-5; possible D gene TRBD1, 5 bases. Germline assignment: CDR1 MDHEN and CDR2 SYDVKM. Trimming stripped 2 bases from V and 6 bases from J, with 14 bases between. CDR3 length: 15 residues. Written as DNA, the CDR3 is TGTGCCAGCAGTTTAGCAGGGAAGGAGGGTCAGCCCCAGCATTTT. Translated: CASSLAGKEGQPQHF.

This chain connects TRBV27 to TRBJ2-7; 9 positions match TRBD1. CDR3 length: 13 residues. Germline CDR1 reads MNHEY; CDR2 reads SMNVEV (reference sequence). V shed 8 bases, J shed 3 bases, and the junction held 5 bases outside the gene matches. CDR3 region: CASRTGGGYEQYF. The CDR3 region has the DNA TGTGCCAGCCGCACAGGGGGCGGCTACGAGCAGTACTTC.

This clonotype has ten or more counts. The chain is built from TRBV20-1 and TRBJ1-1; D is undetermined. From germline, CDR1 is DFQATT and CDR2 SNEGSKA (reference sequence). This CDR3 is 12 amino acids long. Trimming pared 6 bases from V and 4 bases from J, leaving 12 bases between. The CDR3, as DNA: TGCAGTGCCCTGGATGGCGGCACTGAAGCTTTCTTT. The encoded protein is CSALDGGTEAFF.

This clonotype was seen just once. The CDR3 sequence is CASSYRLIGQETQYF. In DNA form, the CDR3 reads TGTGCCAGCAGTTACCGTCTAATCGGGCAAGAGACCCAGTACTTC. The chain has TRBV6-5 and TRBJ2-5; no firm D call. The length of the CDR3 is 15 residues. The V end was cut by 2 bases, the J end by 2 bases, with 12 bases between. The V gene's germline CDR1 is MNHEY and CDR2 SVGAGI.

This sequence joins TRBV11-2 and TRBJ2-2, with D uncertain. The germline V gene has CDR1 SGHAT and CDR2 FQNNGV. The CDR3 sequence is 16 residues long. V lost 2 bases, J lost 2 bases, and 12 bases lay in between. CDR3 in amino acids: CASSLNRAANTGELFF. CDR3 bases: TGTGCCAGCAGCTTAAACCGGGCCGCAAACACCGGGGAGCTGTTTTTT.

This clonotype has at least ten counts. The chain has TRBV12-3 or TRBV12-4 and TRBJ1-1, with TRBD1 identical over 11 bases. The junction had 6 bases not matched to a gene; V was cut back by 7 bases and J by 5 bases. There are 14 residues in the CDR3. The CDR3 coding sequence is TGTGCCAGCACCACGGACAGGGGGCTTACTGAAGCTTTCTTT. Translating it yields CASTTDRGLTEAFF.

This clonotype was seen at least ten times. This chain links TRBV2 with TRBJ1-3, with D uncertain. Germline CDR1 SNHLY, CDR2 FYNNEI. The V and J ends lost 10 bases and 0 bases respectively, with 13 bases between them. The CDR3 loop spans 14 amino acids. This CDR3 reads CATSGSISGNTIYF. The CDR3 bases are TGTGCCACTTCGGGGTCGATCTCTGGAAACACCATATATTTT.

The rearrangement links TRBV6-1 to TRBJ1-1; 8 bases align to TRBD1. There are 16 residues in the CDR3. V gave up 6 bases and J gave up 3 bases; unmatched junction bases: 12. CDR1 is MNHNS, CDR2 SASEGT, per germline. The CDR3 loop reads CASRTGQGVWDTEAFF. In DNA, the CDR3 is TGTGCCAGCAGGACCGGACAGGGAGTCTGGGACACTGAAGCTTTCTTT.

The gene calls are TRBV30 and TRBJ2-7; possible D gene TRBD1, 6 bases. CDR1 is GTSNPN, CDR2 SVGIG, per germline (reference sequence). V shed 5 bases and J shed 2 bases, with 13 bases lying between them. This CDR3 is built from 13 residues. The CDR3, as DNA: TGTGCCTGGGCAACGACAGGAGCCTACGAGCAGTACTTC. It translates to CAWATTGAYEQYF.

This clonotype has more than one count but fewer than ten. This chain uses TRBV6-2 or TRBV6-3 with TRBJ1-1; the D gene is possibly TRBD1 (5 bases). The CDR3 is 14 residues long. V gave up 0 bases and J gave up 14 bases, with 19 bases separating them. CDR1 is MNHEY, CDR2 SVGEGT, per germline. CDR3 bases: TGTGCCAGCAGTTACTCGTGGGGGGACCCGCGTACATTCTTT. Its translation: CASSYSWGDPRTFF.